The 13 T cell receptor beta chains below all came from one sample that was sequenced in a study of monozygotic twins with inflammatory bowel disease. TCRdb derives one entry per CDR3 protein from the 5' RACE reads, leaving out DNA. Its table records some 400,000 distinct CDR3 sequences. The material sequenced was blood. These receptors came from a human donor with ulcerative colitis or Crohn's disease, or a healthy co-twin of an affected twin (not recorded which).

The J gene is TRBJ1-5, the V gene TRBV3-1. The CDR3 runs 16 residues. The V gene's germline CDR1 is LGHDT and CDR2 YNNKEL (reference sequence). CDR3 sequence: CASSQGTMSGNQPQHF.

The gene calls are TRBV7-9 and TRBJ2-2; TCRdb returns TRBD1, unconfirmable since there is no DNA. This CDR3 region has 16 residues. Per germline, CDR1 SEHNR and CDR2 FQNEAQ (reference sequence). CDR3: CASSSTRQGFSGELFF.

This rearrangement joins TRBV27 to TRBJ1-5. CDR3 size: 15 residues. Germline-derived CDR1 and CDR2 are MNHEY and SMNVEV (reference sequence). CDR3: CASSSRSSGNQPQHF.

The chain has TRBV4-2 and TRBJ1-4; TCRdb's D gene call, TRBD1, goes unchecked for lack of DNA. Germline values: CDR1 LGHNA, CDR2 YNFKEQ. The CDR3 is 16 amino acids. CDR3 sequence: CASSQEGGFTDEKLFF.

The V call is TRBV5-1, the J call TRBJ2-1. This CDR3 spans 13 amino acids. Germline lookup yields CDR1 SGHRS and CDR2 YFSETQ. This chain's CDR3 is CASSLPRDNEQFF. The full variable domain, completed using reference TRBV5-1 and TRBJ2-1, is KAGVTQTPRYLIKTRGQQVTLSCSPISGHRSVSWYQQTPGQGLQFLFEYFSETQRNKGNFPGRFSGRQFSNSRSEMNVSTLELGDSALYLCASSLPRDNEQFFGPGTRLTVL.

CDR3 region: CASSLVGTASTDTQYF. The chain recombines TRBV11-2 with TRBJ2-3; the D call of TRBD1 rests on TCRdb alone, since no DNA is present to check it. The CDR3 contains 16 residues. Germline V lookup: CDR1 SGHAT, CDR2 FQNNGV.

This chain connects TRBV12-3 or TRBV12-4 to TRBJ2-7. This CDR3 region has 15 residues. The CDR3 loop reads CASRSEDRWSYEQYF.

The J gene is TRBJ1-2, the V gene TRBV29-1; without DNA, the TCRdb call of TRBD1 cannot be checked. From germline, CDR1 is SQVTM and CDR2 ANQGSEA. The CDR3 sequence is 15 residues long. This CDR3 reads CSAPEEMGTSYGYTF. Full variable domain (rest looked up from reference TRBV29-1 and TRBJ1-2): SAVISQKPSRDICQRGTSLTIQCQVDSQVTMMFWYRQQPGQSLTLIATANQGSEATYESGFVIDKFPISRPNLTFSTLTVSNMSPEDSSIYLCSAPEEMGTSYGYTFGSGTRLTVV.

The J gene is TRBJ1-4, the V gene TRBV5-1. The CDR3 sequence is 14 residues long. Germline V gene data show CDR1 as SGHRS and CDR2 as YFSETQ. CDR3: CASSLRRMGEKLFF.

The V gene is TRBV5-6, the J gene TRBJ2-4; TCRdb indicates TRBD1, and absent DNA this call remains unverified. Looked up from germline, CDR1 is SGHDT and CDR2 is YYEEEE. The CDR3 has 16 amino acids. The CDR3: CASSFGTGLAKNIQYF.

This chain links TRBV9 with TRBJ2-7; the D call from TCRdb, TRBD2, cannot be confirmed without DNA. Germline CDR1 and CDR2: SGDLS and YYNGEE. The CDR3 is 15 residues long. This CDR3 reads CASSPRASGSYEQYF. The whole variable domain, remainder taken from reference TRBV9 and TRBJ2-7, is DSGVTQTPKHLITATGQRVTLRCSPRSGDLSVYWYQQSLDQGLQFLIQYYNGEERAKGNILERFSAQQFPDLHSELNLSSLELGDSALYFCASSPRASGSYEQYFGPGTRLTVT.

This chain connects TRBV12-3 or TRBV12-4 to TRBJ1-5; TCRdb gives TRBD1 as the D gene, but with no DNA this cannot be confirmed. The CDR3 is 14 amino acids. The CDR3 region is CASTSDTINQPQHF.

This sequence joins TRBV7-9 and TRBJ2-1; absent DNA, TCRdb's TRBD2 call cannot be checked. Germline lookup yields CDR1 SEHNR and CDR2 FQNEAQ (reference sequence). The CDR3 has 15 amino acids. CDR3 region: CASNPRDSGSGEQFF.